The present T cell receptor (beta chain) was sequenced within a study of cytomegalovirus exposure and HLA in healthy donors. Study results and caveats: A list of approximately 150 TCR beta chains associated with cytomegalovirus was given.

On this clone: Its antigen is not identified.

The CDR3 has 15 amino acids. The germline V gene encodes CDR1 MNHEY and CDR2 SMNVEV (reference sequence). PCR amplification relied on 60 Vbeta primers (plus 13 Jbeta primers). The assay was immunoSEQ multiplex PCR, and TCRdb's table has in-frame clones only and misses some. The data show 160,000 or so clones, with roughly four fifths seen just once and around 1.5% held by the top ten. The rearrangement uses TRBV27 and TRBJ2-5; 8 bases agree with TRBD1. The DNA end is a closer match to TRBJ2-7, so the J assignment may be wrong. The specimen was PBMCs. The receptor comes from a man aged 35-49 years in good health and CMV-seronegative. The CDR3 DNA reads as TGTGCCAGCAGTTTATTTAAACAGGGGGCCTACGAGCAGTACTTC. It specifies CASSLFKQGAYEQYF.